This entry concerns a single T cell receptor beta chain. The antigen is unknown. Looked up from germline, CDR1 is MNHEY and CDR2 is SMNVEV (reference sequence). CDR3 length: 15 amino acids. Trimming took off 0 bases at V and 5 bases at J, with 13 bases between the two ends. The PCR had 60 Vbeta and 13 Jbeta primers. Assay: immunoSEQ multiplex PCR; the TCRdb copy retains only in-frame clones and omits some. The sample carries fewer than 150,000 clones, about three quarters recorded once. This sample was included in a study of cytomegalovirus exposure and HLA in healthy donors. Overall study findings and caveats: A likely sequencing artifact accounted for one observed cluster of highly shared sequence variants. The later analysis indicated that the majority of CMV-associated TCR beta chains appeared HLA-restricted.

V and J are TRBV27 and TRBJ1-1; weak D call: TRBD1 (6 bases). Material for sequencing was PBMCs. The sequence was collected from a man younger than 30 in good health and CMV-seronegative. In DNA, the CDR3 is TGTGCCAGCAGTTTATCGGGGGCCAGGTGGACTGAAGCTTTCTTT. As protein: CASSLSGARWTEAFF.